A single sample is the source of the 27 T cell receptor beta chains below, sequenced in a study of T cell repertoires in cytomegalovirus infection. One entry per CDR3 protein, called by TCRdb with MiXCR from the reads. The profile shows hundreds of thousands of distinct CDR3 sequences, approximately 40% of them singletons. The specimen was PBMCs. These TCRs come from a human donor in good health (CMV status not recorded). Some clones in this sample may be carry-over from other donors' samples.

J is TRBJ2-1 and V is TRBV4-3; TRBD2 aligns across 10 bases. With V trimmed by 0 bases and J by 4 bases, 6 bases remained unmatched. This CDR3 spans 17 amino acids. Per germline, CDR1 LGHNA and CDR2 YSLEER. The DNA for the CDR3 is TGCGCCAGCAGCCAAGATGAGGGTAGCGGGGGGTACAATGAGCAGTTCTTC. It is translated as CASSQDEGSGGYNEQFF.

This clonotype has more than one count but fewer than ten. The chain joins TRBV2 to TRBJ2-6; TRBD1 matches 10 bases. The CDR3 loop spans 19 amino acids. Losses at the gene ends were 1 base for V and 1 base for J; bases not matched to a gene: 7. CDR1 and CDR2 (germline): SNHLY, FYNNEI. The CDR3 bases are TGTGCCAGCAGTGAAGTGGGGACAGGGGTACTGTCTGGGGCCAACGTCCTGACTTTC. Protein product: CASSEVGTGVLSGANVLTF.

This clonotype turned up a few times. The J gene is TRBJ2-1, the V gene TRBV12-3 or TRBV12-4, with TRBD1 identical over 9 bases. The CDR3 is made up of 16 amino acids. Unmatched junction bases numbered 14, after V lost 6 bases and J lost 8 bases. CDR3 sequence: CASSRDRAYPRDEQFF. The DNA for the CDR3 is TGTGCCAGCAGCCGGGACAGGGCGTACCCTAGGGATGAGCAGTTCTTC.

V is TRBV2 and J is TRBJ1-4; tentatively, D is TRBD1 (5 bases). Germline V gene sequence: CDR1 SNHLY, CDR2 FYNNEI. The CDR3 is 14 amino acids. V was trimmed by 6 bases and J by 10 bases, leaving 18 bases between them. CDR3 sequence (DNA): TGTGCCAGCAGAGGGACCTGGGGGATGGGAAAACTGTTTTTT. Amino acid sequence: CASRGTWGMGKLFF. Based on the CDR3 plus reference TRBV2 and TRBJ1-4, the full variable domain is EPEVTQTPSHQVTQMGQEVILRCVPISNHLYFYWYRQILGQKVEFLVSFYNNEISEKSEIFDDQFSVERPDGSNFTLKIRSTKLEDSAMYFCASRGTWGMGKLFFGSGTQLSVL.

The CDR3 bases are TGTGCCAGCAGCCCGACCGGACAGCATAATCAGCCCCAGCATTTT. Translated, it gives CASSPTGQHNQPQHF. The chain combines TRBV6-5 with TRBJ1-5, with D maybe TRBD1 (6 bases). This CDR3 is 15 amino acids long. Germline V gene lookup returns CDR1 MNHEY and CDR2 SVGAGI. The V end lost 6 bases, the J end lost 4 bases, and 16 bases lay between the germline ends.

V and J are TRBV6-5 and TRBJ2-3; 9 nucleotides align to TRBD2. CDR1 and CDR2 (germline): MNHEY, SVGAGI. The CDR3 totals 17 residues. J was trimmed by 2 bases and V by 2 bases; bases with no gene match: 8. The DNA of the CDR3 is TGTGCCAGCAGTTACAACGTAGCGGGGGCCTCCACAGATACGCAGTATTTT. Translation gives CASSYNVAGASTDTQYF.

The chain couples TRBV28 to TRBJ1-3, with TRBD1 matching 7 bases. The CDR3 runs to 14 residues. Losses at the gene ends were 6 bases for V and 2 bases for J; bases not matched to a gene: 4. CDR1 is MDHEN and CDR2 is SYDVKM in the germline V gene. Here the CDR3 reads CASRPGQTGNTIYF. The CDR3 DNA reads TGTGCCAGCAGGCCGGGACAGACTGGAAACACCATATATTTT. Using reference TRBV28 and TRBJ1-3 for the parts outside the CDR3, the full variable domain is DVKVTQSSRYLVKRTGEKVFLECVQDMDHENMFWYRQDPGLGLRLIYFSYDVKMKEKGDIPEGYSVSREKKERFSLILESASTNQTSMYLCASRPGQTGNTIYFGEGSWLTVV.

This chain uses TRBV18 with TRBJ2-3; 12 positions match TRBD1. This CDR3 is built from 17 residues. Trimming at V came to 0 bases and at J to 1 base, leaving 2 bases not matched to a gene. Germline V gives CDR1 KGHSH, CDR2 LQKENI. CDR3 in amino acids: CASSPPGTGGRTDTQYF. The DNA for the CDR3 is TGTGCCAGCTCACCACCTGGGACAGGGGGCCGCACAGATACGCAGTATTTT.

This clonotype turned up a few times. V is TRBV7-2 and J is TRBJ2-7; D uncertain. From germline, CDR1 is SGHTA and CDR2 FQGNSA. The CDR3 spans 15 residues. Trimming pared 5 bases from V and 1 base from J, leaving 15 bases between. Here the CDR3 DNA reads TGTGCCAGCAGCCGTGATCCACAGAGTTCCTACGAGCAGTACTTC. Translation gives CASSRDPQSSYEQYF.

The rearrangement uses TRBV10-3 and TRBJ1-2; D gene uncertain. This CDR3 region has 11 residues. V was shortened by 3 bases and J by 5 bases, with 4 bases between the two germline ends. CDR1 and CDR2 from the germline V gene are ENHRY and SYGVKD. DNA for the CDR3: TGTGCCATCAGTGAACTTTATGGCTACACCTTC. Translation gives CAISELYGYTF.

This chain joins TRBV20-1 and TRBJ1-1; TRBD1 is a possible D gene (5 bases). In germline, CDR1 is DFQATT, CDR2 SNEGSKA (reference sequence). This CDR3 spans 13 amino acids. V was cut by 5 bases and J by 4 bases, with 14 bases left in between. CDR3 nucleotide sequence: TGCAGTGCTCAGCGACAGTTTGGCACTGAAGCTTTCTTT. Protein sequence: CSAQRQFGTEAFF.

V and J are TRBV28 and TRBJ2-7, with 12 bases fitting TRBD2. The CDR3 loop spans 14 amino acids. Germline CDR1 reads MDHEN; CDR2 reads SYDVKM. With V trimmed by 9 bases and J by 11 bases, 14 bases remained unmatched. CDR3 sequence (DNA): TGTGCCAGTCACCAGACTAGCGGGGGCGAGGGGAAGTACTTC. This sequence encodes CASHQTSGGEGKYF.

To note about this clonotype: A read error is likely, as this CDR3 ends without the conserved phenylalanine or tryptophan. The chain uses TRBV7-9 and TRBJ2-7; 12 bases match TRBD2. CDR1 and CDR2 from the germline V gene are SEHNR and FQNEAQ (reference sequence). V was pared by 1 base and J by 0 bases, with 7 bases of the junction left unmatched. The CDR3 is 18 residues long. The CDR3 nucleotides are TGTGCCAGCAGCTTAGAAGCTAGCGGGGGGGAAGGCTCCTACGAGCAGTACTTA. Protein: CASSLEASGGEGSYEQYL.

This chain uses TRBV12-3 or TRBV12-4 with TRBJ2-6; a possible D gene is TRBD1 (6 bases). This CDR3 comprises 23 residues. Trimming stripped 3 bases from V and 2 bases from J, with 32 bases between. CDR3 residues: CASSLALFTWDKSPRAGANVLTF. DNA of the CDR3: TGTGCCAGCAGTTTGGCTTTGTTTACTTGGGACAAGTCACCCAGGGCTGGGGCCAACGTCCTGACTTTC.

The chain links TRBV30 to TRBJ2-7; TRBD1 matches at 9 bases. This CDR3 is 15 amino acids long. V was pared by 5 bases and J by 3 bases, with 11 bases of the junction left unmatched. Looked up from germline, CDR1 is GTSNPN and CDR2 is SVGIG (reference sequence). The CDR3: CAWEPGTGISYEQYF. CDR3 DNA: TGTGCCTGGGAACCCGGGACAGGGATCAGCTACGAGCAGTACTTC.

As concerns this clonotype: The junction differs from germline at one of its ends, possibly a read error. The V call is TRBV7-2, the J call TRBJ1-2; a possible D gene is TRBD1 (5 bases). There are 15 residues in the CDR3. The germline gives CDR1 SGHTA, CDR2 FQGNSA. The CDR3 reads CASCLESQGLYGYTF. The CDR3 DNA is TGTGCCAGCTGCTTAGAGTCCCAGGGTCTCTATGGCTACACCTTC. The whole variable domain, filled in from reference TRBV7-2 and TRBJ1-2, reads GAGVSQSPSNKVTEKGKDVELRCDPISGHTALYWYRQSLGQGLEFLIYFQGNSAPDKSGLPSDRFSAERTGGSVSTLTIQRTQQEDSAVYLCASCLESQGLYGYTFGSGTRLTVV.

The chain employs TRBV27 and TRBJ2-7; TRBD1 agrees at 7 bases. Germline V CDR1 and CDR2: MNHEY, SMNVEV (reference sequence). CDR3 length: 14 amino acids. V shed 1 base and J 2 bases; nucleotides not matched to a gene: 2. In DNA form, the CDR3 reads TGTGCCAGCAGTTTATGGGACAGCACCTACGAGCAGTACTTC. As protein: CASSLWDSTYEQYF.

This clonotype was observed a handful of times. The genes are TRBV6-5 and TRBJ2-1, with D perhaps TRBD2 (7 bases). V was cut by 3 bases and J by 8 bases, with 14 bases left in between. There are 14 residues in the CDR3. Germline V gene sequence: CDR1 MNHEY, CDR2 SVGAGI. CDR3 DNA: TGTGCCAGCAGTTATAGGGGGGGGCGGGATGAGCAGTTCTTC. Translation: CASSYRGGRDEQFF.

In its sample, this clonotype was seen a few times. This rearrangement joins TRBV19 to TRBJ1-1; D is perhaps TRBD1 (5 bases). The germline V and J ends were trimmed by 5 bases and 0 bases, with 13 bases remaining between them. Germline lookup yields CDR1 LNHDA and CDR2 SQIVND (reference sequence). The CDR3 is 15 residues long. CDR3 sequence (DNA): TGTGCCAGTAGTGCTTCCGGGACGGTGAACACTGAAGCTTTCTTT. This sequence encodes CASSASGTVNTEAFF. The variable domain in full, with the rest retrieved from reference TRBV19 and TRBJ1-1, is DGGITQSPKYLFRKEGQNVTLSCEQNLNHDAMYWYRQDPGQGLRLIYYSQIVNDFQKGDIAEGYSVSREKKESFPLTVTSAQKNPTAFYLCASSASGTVNTEAFFGQGTRLTVV.

In this sample, this clonotype turned up a few times. The chain has TRBV12-3 or TRBV12-4 and TRBJ1-2; D might be TRBD1 (6 bases). This CDR3 has 14 amino acids. Trimming removed 7 bases from V and 0 bases from J, with 12 bases in between. The CDR3 DNA sequence: TGTGCCAGCACTCTAGGACAGACTAACTATGGCTACACCTTC. Protein: CASTLGQTNYGYTF.

The chain has TRBV6-5 and TRBJ2-7, with a possible D match to TRBD1 (5 bases). V was cut by 2 bases and J by 1 base, with 6 bases left in between. The germline V gene encodes CDR1 MNHEY and CDR2 SVGAGI. This CDR3 is 13 amino acids long. The CDR3 nucleotides are TGTGCCAGCAGTTACAGGGGTTCCTACGAGCAGTACTTC. Its protein product is CASSYRGSYEQYF.

In its sample, this clonotype was seen a few times. CDR3 residues: CASSIGGSTDTQYF. In DNA form, the CDR3 reads TGTGCCAGTAGTATTGGGGGGAGCACAGATACGCAGTATTTT. The genes are TRBV19 and TRBJ2-3, with a possible D match to TRBD2 (6 bases). Germline loops: CDR1 LNHDA, CDR2 SQIVND (reference sequence). CDR3 length equals 14 residues. Between the trimmed V and J ends, which lost 3 bases and 0 bases, there was a span of 7 bases.

This clonotype was detected only a few times. The genes are TRBV15 and TRBJ2-3, with TRBD2 matching over 10 bases. Germline loops: CDR1 LNHNV, CDR2 YYDKDF (reference sequence). V dropped 3 bases and J dropped 7; count of bases not matched to a gene: 7. This CDR3 is 15 amino acids long. CDR3 nucleotide sequence: TGTGCCACCAGCAGGCAGACTAGCGGGTACAATACGCAGTATTTT. Its protein is CATSRQTSGYNTQYF.

In its sample, this clonotype was seen a few times. A read error may produce the germline difference seen at one junction end. The chain carries TRBV29-1 and TRBJ1-2; D gene uncertain. The germline CDR1 and CDR2 sequences are SQVTM and ANQGSEA. The CDR3 totals 15 residues. This CDR3 reads CNVDVRGFPSDGYTF. The CDR3 nucleotides read TGCAACGTTGACGTCCGGGGATTCCCTAGCGATGGCTACACCTTC.

A note on this clonotype: One base away lies a much larger clone, so this may be a sequencing read error. The rearrangement links TRBV7-6 to TRBJ1-2, with unresolved D. Germline V gene sequence: CDR1 SGHVS, CDR2 FNYEAQ. The CDR3 has 12 residues. Trimming shortened V by 1 base and J by 7 bases, and 7 bases separated the two germline ends. For the CDR3, the DNA is TGTGCCAGCAGCTTAGGATCGATTGGCTACACCTTC. This codes for CASSLGSIGYTF. Using reference TRBV7-6 and TRBJ1-2 for the parts outside the CDR3, the full variable domain is GAGVSQSPRYKVTKRGQDVALRCDPISGHVSLYWYRQALGQGPEFLTYFNYEAQQDKSGLPNDRFSAERPEGSISTLTIQRTEQRDSAMYRCASSLGSIGYTFGSGTRLTVV.

The J gene is TRBJ1-1, the V gene TRBV2; no firm D call. V was clipped by 1 base and J by 2 bases, with 11 bases between them. This CDR3 has 15 residues. Germline V CDR1 and CDR2: SNHLY, FYNNEI. The CDR3: CASSEGMSGNTEAFF. The DNA of the CDR3 is TGTGCCAGCAGTGAAGGAATGTCGGGAAACACTGAAGCTTTCTTT.

Of note for this clonotype: The junction and the germline gene differ at one end; a read error may be behind it. The rearrangement uses TRBV12-3 or TRBV12-4 and TRBJ2-2; D gene unclear. This CDR3 comprises 12 residues. CDR3: CAISSNTGELCF. The CDR3 DNA follows: TGTGCCATCAGTTCGAACACCGGTGAGCTGTGTTTT.